This T cell receptor beta chain was captured in a study of T cell responses to AZD1222 COVID-19 vaccine. Study-wide results and limits: All repertoire sampling was performed exclusively after the peak T cell response. Baseline serostatus was positive in only a handful of AZD1222 recipients. In a largely white British group with more females than males, clonal diversity was possibly underestimated. Elevations in Spike-specific TCR breadth and depth followed administration of two AZD1222 doses.

The V segment lost 2 bases and the J segment 8 bases; nucleotides outside the gene matches: 6. The CDR3 runs to 14 residues. CDR1 is SGHNT and CDR2 is YYREEE in the germline V gene (reference sequence). In the case of this clone: The antigen is unknown.

Using immunoSEQ multiplex PCR, the repertoire was profiled, and TCRdb retains in-frame clones only, with some absent. The table lists 92,000 or so clones, roughly 90% of them singletons. The sequence derives from an adult in good health. Specimen: peripheral blood, collected on day 0 of AZD1222 vaccination. The genes are TRBV5-4 and TRBJ1-4, with 7 bases aligning to TRBD1. DNA of the CDR3: TGTGCCAGCAGCTTAGGACAGGCGGCGGAAAAACTGTTTTTT. Translated: CASSLGQAAEKLFF. Using reference TRBV5-4 and TRBJ1-4 for the parts outside the CDR3, the full variable domain is ETGVTQSPTHLIKTRGQQVTLRCSSQSGHNTVSWYQQALGQGPQFIFQYYREEENGRGNFPPRFSGLQFPNYSSELNVNALELDDSALYLCASSLGQAAEKLFFGSGTQLSVL.